The TCR beta chain under discussion was sequenced for a study of blood T cell repertoires in COVID-19. Across the study: Some COVID-19 samples were acute and others convalescent; all came from the United States, Italy and Spain.

The data were produced by immunoSEQ multiplex PCR, yet TCRdb's version contains in-frame clones alone and is incomplete. The data show around 150,000 clones, 80% to 90% seen once. CDR3 length equals 13 residues. In germline, CDR1 is LGHDT, CDR2 YNNKEL (reference sequence). Trimming shortened V by 1 base and J by 7 bases, and 10 bases separated the two germline ends. The sequenced sample consisted of peripheral blood. This sequence originates from a man aged 60 to 75 with active or convalescent COVID-19. The chain links TRBV3-1 (or the pseudogene TRBV3-2) to TRBJ2-5, with D hard to call. This chain's CDR3 is CASSQARLGTQYF. Written as DNA, the CDR3 is TGTGCCAGCAGCCAAGCGAGGCTAGGGACCCAGTACTTC.